Listed here are 4 T cell receptor beta chains from one sample, sequenced in a study of identical twins. TCRdb processed the 5' RACE reads anew with MiXCR; each CDR3 protein has one entry. The table records roughly 350,000 distinct CDR3 sequences, approximately 8.7% of them present only once. The specimen sequenced was naive T cells sorted from blood. The receptor set was obtained from a woman aged 50 to 60 in good health.

A few counts support this clonotype. The chain combines TRBV4-1 with TRBJ2-7; D possibly corresponds to TRBD2 (6 bases). The CDR3 has 15 residues. V was pared by 1 base and J by 3 bases, with 13 bases between. Germline lookup yields CDR1 MGHRA and CDR2 YSYEKL. The CDR3 sequence is CASSQVGGTDYEQYF. The DNA for the CDR3 is TGCGCCAGCAGCCAAGTCGGGGGAACGGACTACGAGCAGTACTTC.

This clonotype was detected a few times. The V call is TRBV20-1, the J call TRBJ1-2; 8 bases match TRBD1. Germline assignment: CDR1 DFQATT and CDR2 SNEGSKA (reference sequence). The CDR3 contains 15 residues. Trimming removed 0 bases from V and 3 bases from J; junction bases left unmatched: 6. CDR3 protein: CSARDLMTGDYGYTF. The CDR3, as DNA: TGCAGTGCTAGAGACCTCATGACAGGGGACTATGGCTACACCTTC.

There are a few counts of this clonotype. The rearrangement uses TRBV28 and TRBJ2-5; D may correspond to TRBD1 or TRBD2 (5 bases each). Germline CDR1 and CDR2: MDHEN and SYDVKM. The CDR3 totals 13 residues. V was shortened by 6 bases and J by 5 bases, with 13 bases between the two germline ends. As DNA, the CDR3 is TGTGCCAGCAGCGAGGGGAATTTGGAGACCCAGTACTTC. Translation: CASSEGNLETQYF.

This clonotype appeared a few times. The rearrangement uses TRBV9 and TRBJ2-1, with D uncertain. Per the germline V gene, CDR1 is SGDLS and CDR2 is YYNGEE. The CDR3 runs to 15 residues. V was shortened by 5 bases and J by 0 bases, with 12 bases between the two germline ends. The CDR3 bases are TGTGCCAGCAGTATCCAGCCGAGCTCCTACAATGAGCAGTTCTTC. This translates into CASSIQPSSYNEQFF.